The rows below give T cell receptor beta chains drawn from one sample of a study of CD4+ T cells in melanoma. Produced via immunoSEQ multiplex PCR; TCRdb's table is partial and in-frame only. Of roughly 11,000 clones in the sample, around 64% are singletons; the top ten hold 10% to 15%. Sequenced sample: cells from a culture (not recorded whether cultured in vitro). Every receptor here comes from a human donor with melanoma. CDR3s include the opening cysteine and the closing phenylalanine or tryptophan. Fields, in order: J gene, clone size, V gene, D gene, CDR3 protein, CDR3 DNA. A D gene is named only where the DNA matches it firmly. Expanded clones are given a class, and other clones once, few, many or no size at all.

TRBJ1-3 NA TRBV2 TRBD1 CASSEQGAIGNTIYF TGTGCCAGCAGCGAACAGGGGGCAATAGGAAACACCATATATTTT
TRBJ2-1 NA TRBV29-1 NA CSVDHGASGNEQFF TGCAGCGTTGATCACGGGGCCTCTGGGAATGAGCAGTTCTTC
TRBJ1-1 few TRBV18 NA CASSPGDTREAFF TGTGCCAGCTCACCAGGTGACACCCGAGAAGCTTTCTTT
TRBJ2-1 NA TRBV5-1 NA CASSLVPNEQFF TGCGCCAGCAGCTTGGTGCCTAATGAACAGTTCTTC
TRBJ1-2 NA TRBV30 NA CAWSKLGIYGYTF TGTGCCTGGAGTAAGTTAGGGATCTATGGCTACACCTTC
TRBJ2-7 NA TRBV10-3 TRBD1 CAIMGNQGDRAYEQYF TGTGCCATAATGGGGAATCAGGGGGACCGGGCCTACGAGCAGTACTTC
TRBJ1-1 NA TRBV5-1 NA CASSLDPVPHTEAFF TGCGCCAGCAGCTTGGATCCGGTTCCCCACACTGAAGCTTTCTTT
TRBJ2-3 NA TRBV1 NA CTSIVGPGRSTDTQYF TGCACCAGCATAGTAGGCCCGGGGAGAAGCACAGATACGCAGTATTTT
TRBJ2-7 NA TRBV27 TRBD2 CASSPGLVLAYEQYF TGTGCCAGCAGTCCGGGACTAGTCCTAGCCTACGAGCAGTACTTC
TRBJ1-2 NA TRBV25-1 NA CASSEFGVNYGYTF TGTGCCAGCAGTGAATTCGGGGTTAACTATGGCTACACCTTC
TRBJ2-7 NA TRBV25-1 NA CASSERGTTYEQYF TGTGCCAGCAGTGAACGGGGGACAACCTACGAGCAGTACTTC
TRBJ1-2 NA TRBV7-9 TRBD1 CASSLGGGGGYTF TGTGCCAGCAGCCTAGGAGGGGGCGGAGGCTACACCTTC
TRBJ1-6 NA TRBV11-2 NA CASSRSRGGDYNSPLHF TGTGCCAGCAGCCGGTCGAGAGGGGGGGACTATAATTCACCCCTCCACTTT
TRBJ2-1 NA TRBV7-3 NA CASSPRRSYNEQFF TGTGCCAGCAGCCCCCGACGCTCCTACAATGAGCAGTTCTTC
TRBJ1-5 NA TRBV19 TRBD1 CASSTDRGGFNQPQHF TGTGCCAGTAGTACCGACAGGGGGGGATTCAATCAGCCCCAGCATTTT
TRBJ1-1 NA TRBV6-6 NA CASRVGRDNTEAFF TGTGCCAGCAGAGTTGGCAGAGACAACACTGAAGCTTTCTTT
TRBJ1-4 NA TRBV7-9 TRBD1 CASSSYGTGGEKLFF TGTGCCAGCAGCTCCTACGGGACAGGAGGGGAAAAACTGTTTTTT
TRBJ2-7 NA TRBV10-3 NA CASSSQGAEQYF TGTGCCAGCAGTTCCCAGGGCGCCGAGCAGTACTTC
TRBJ2-1 NA TRBV7-8 TRBD2 CASSFLGGGNNEQFF TGTGCCAGCAGCTTCTTAGGCGGGGGGAACAATGAGCAGTTCTTC
TRBJ2-3 NA TRBV5-1 TRBD2 CASSPGLAGRTDTQYF TGCGCCAGCAGCCCGGGACTAGCGGGACGCACAGATACGCAGTATTTT
TRBJ2-5 NA TRBV25-1 TRBD2 CASSVRSGGTKETQYF TGTGCCAGCAGTGTACGGAGCGGGGGGACGAAAGAGACCCAGTACTTC
TRBJ1-1 few TRBV28 NA CASSLVVSEAFF TGTGCCAGCAGTTTGGTGGTGTCTGAAGCTTTCTTT
TRBJ2-2 NA TRBV6-6 NA CASSGTQGTGELFF TGTGCCAGCAGCGGGACTCAAGGAACCGGGGAGCTGTTTTTT
TRBJ2-2 NA TRBV30 TRBD2 CAWSGLGRENTGELFF TGTGCCTGGAGTGGTCTGGGGAGGGAGAACACCGGGGAGCTGTTTTTT
TRBJ2-3 NA TRBV7-9 NA CASRPGAAGRFDTQYF TGTGCCAGCAGACCGGGGGCAGCGGGGAGGTTCGATACGCAGTATTTT
TRBJ2-7 NA TRBV11-1 NA CASSSLGAGRYEQYF TGTGCCAGCAGCTCCCTTGGGGCAGGGAGGTACGAGCAGTACTTC
TRBJ1-4 NA TRBV5-1 NA CASKAGTLATNEKLFF TGCGCCAGCAAAGCAGGGACGTTAGCAACTAATGAAAAACTGTTTTTT
TRBJ1-1 few TRBV2 NA CASSEQAAEAFF TGTGCCAGCAGTGAACAGGCGGCTGAAGCTTTCTTT
TRBJ1-6 NA TRBV10-3 NA CAISERGNSPLHF TGTGCCATCAGTGAGCGCGGAAATTCACCCCTCCACTTT
TRBJ2-7 once TRBV15 NA CATSRTGTHSYEQYF TGTGCCACCAGCAGAACCGGGACACATTCCTACGAGCAGTACTTC
TRBJ1-3 NA TRBV2 NA CASRDVGVSGNTIYF TGTGCCAGCAGGGATGTGGGGGTCTCTGGAAACACCATATATTTT
TRBJ2-7 NA TRBV7-9 NA CASSPWDEQYF TGTGCCAGCAGCCCCTGGGACGAGCAGTACTTC
TRBJ2-3 once TRBV5-1 NA CASSLAGGITDTQYF TGCGCCAGCAGCTTGGCGGGGGGCATCACAGATACGCAGTATTTT
TRBJ1-1 NA TRBV5-1 NA CASSFQLGINTEAFF TGCGCCAGCAGCTTTCAGCTGGGGATAAACACTGAAGCTTTCTTT
TRBJ1-1 NA TRBV10-3 NA CAISEAGVNAFF TGTGCCATCAGTGAGGCAGGGGTTAATGCTTTCTTT
TRBJ1-2 few TRBV11-2 NA CASSLPYGYGYTF TGTGCCAGCAGCTTACCCTACGGCTATGGCTACACCTTC
TRBJ2-1 NA TRBV7-8 NA CASSRVGARGSYNEQFF TGTGCCAGCAGCCGGGTGGGGGCTCGGGGCTCCTACAATGAGCAGTTCTTC
TRBJ1-6 few TRBV6-1 NA CASSAGGWSGSPLHF TGTGCCAGCAGTGCCGGGGGGTGGTCAGGTTCACCCCTCCACTTT
TRBJ2-5 NA TRBV6-1 TRBD2 CASRGGMVETQYF TGTGCCAGCAGGGGGGGGATGGTGGAGACCCAGTACTTC
TRBJ2-7 once TRBV5-1 NA CASSLTGYEQYF TGCGCCAGCAGTCTTACTGGCTACGAGCAGTACTTC
TRBJ2-1 NA TRBV7-3 TRBD2 CASSLTARGGKDEQFF TGTGCCAGCAGCTTAACGGCGCGGGGGGGCAAAGATGAGCAGTTCTTC
TRBJ1-6 once TRBV30 NA CAWRGLNNSPLHF TGTGCCTGGAGGGGTCTGAATAATTCACCCCTCCACTTT
TRBJ2-7 medium-sized TRBV10-1 NA CASREQEAYEQYF TGCGCCAGCAGGGAGCAAGAAGCCTACGAGCAGTACTTC
TRBJ2-7 few TRBV7-9 TRBD1 CASSFSLGQGYEQYF TGTGCCAGCAGCTTTAGTTTAGGACAGGGCTACGAGCAGTACTTC
TRBJ1-2 NA TRBV7-9 NA CASSKDLGGYTF TGTGCCAGCAGCAAGGATCTGGGGGGCTACACCTTC
TRBJ1-1 NA TRBV5-1 NA CASSYQALNTEAFF TGCGCCAGCAGCTACCAGGCACTTAACACTGAAGCTTTCTTT
TRBJ1-2 NA TRBV6-5 TRBD1 CASSYSGQGAGGYTF TGTGCCAGCAGTTACTCGGGACAGGGGGCGGGAGGCTACACCTTC
TRBJ1-2 NA TRBV21-1 NA CACRGFFGYTF TGTGCCTGTCGGGGGTTTTTTGGCTACACCTTC